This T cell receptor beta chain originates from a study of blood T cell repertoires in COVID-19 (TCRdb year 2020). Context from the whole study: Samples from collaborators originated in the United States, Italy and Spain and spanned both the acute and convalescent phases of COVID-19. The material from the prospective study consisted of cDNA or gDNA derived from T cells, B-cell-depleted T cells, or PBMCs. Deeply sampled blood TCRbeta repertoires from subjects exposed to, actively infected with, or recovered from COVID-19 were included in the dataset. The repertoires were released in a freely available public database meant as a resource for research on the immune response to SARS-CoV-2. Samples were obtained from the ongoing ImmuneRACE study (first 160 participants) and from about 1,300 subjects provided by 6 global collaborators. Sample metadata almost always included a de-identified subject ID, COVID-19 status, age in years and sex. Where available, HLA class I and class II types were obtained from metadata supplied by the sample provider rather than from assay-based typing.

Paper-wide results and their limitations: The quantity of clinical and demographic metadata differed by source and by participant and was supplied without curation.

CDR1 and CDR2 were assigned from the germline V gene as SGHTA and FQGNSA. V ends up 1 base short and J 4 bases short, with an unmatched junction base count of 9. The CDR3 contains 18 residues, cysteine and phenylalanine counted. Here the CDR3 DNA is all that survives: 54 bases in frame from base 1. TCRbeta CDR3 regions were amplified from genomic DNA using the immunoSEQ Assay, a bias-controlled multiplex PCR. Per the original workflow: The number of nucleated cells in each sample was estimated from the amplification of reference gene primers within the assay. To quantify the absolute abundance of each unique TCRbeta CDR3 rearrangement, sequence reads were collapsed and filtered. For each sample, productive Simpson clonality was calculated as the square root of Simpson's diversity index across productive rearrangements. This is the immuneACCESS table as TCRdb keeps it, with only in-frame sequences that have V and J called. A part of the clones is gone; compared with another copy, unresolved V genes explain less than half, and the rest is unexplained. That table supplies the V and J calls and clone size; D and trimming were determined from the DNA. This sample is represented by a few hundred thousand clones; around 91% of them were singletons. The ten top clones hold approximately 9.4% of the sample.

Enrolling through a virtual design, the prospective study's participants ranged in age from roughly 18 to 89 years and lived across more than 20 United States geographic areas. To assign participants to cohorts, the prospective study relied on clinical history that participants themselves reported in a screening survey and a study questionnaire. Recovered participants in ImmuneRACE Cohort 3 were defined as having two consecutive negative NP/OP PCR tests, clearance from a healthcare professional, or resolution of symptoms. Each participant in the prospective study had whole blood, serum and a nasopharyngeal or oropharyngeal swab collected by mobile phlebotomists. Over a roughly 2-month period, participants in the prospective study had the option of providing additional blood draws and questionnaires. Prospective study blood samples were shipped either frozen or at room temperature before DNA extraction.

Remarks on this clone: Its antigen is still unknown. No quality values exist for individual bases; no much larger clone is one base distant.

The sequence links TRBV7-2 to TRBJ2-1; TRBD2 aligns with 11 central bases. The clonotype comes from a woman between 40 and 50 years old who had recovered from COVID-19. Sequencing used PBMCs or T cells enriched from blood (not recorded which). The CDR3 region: CASSLEPSGRKAYNEQFF. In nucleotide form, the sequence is TGTGCCAGCAGCTTAGAACCTAGCGGGAGGAAGGCTTACAATGAGCAGTTCTTC.